A selection of T cell receptor beta chains follows, all from one sample in a study of blood T cell repertoires in COVID-19. Clones were sequenced by immunoSEQ multiplex PCR, and TCRdb holds only the in-frame ones, with some missing. Here the sample spans 80,000 to 95,000 clones, around 90% being singletons. Input material: peripheral blood. The source is a man in his 70s with acute or convalescent COVID-19. Each CDR3 is given with its conserved first and last residue. Each record gives: V gene, D gene, J gene, clone size, CDR3 DNA, CDR3 protein. D genes are given only for firm matches. Clone size is not always given. Where it is, it says once, few, many or a class for expanded clones.

TRBV2,.,TRBJ2-7,.,TGTGCCAGCAGGCAGTCCTACGAGCAGTACTTC,CASRQSYEQYF
TRBV6-5,.,TRBJ1-1,.,TGTGCCAGCACAGAGGGTCCGGACACTGAAGCTTTCTTT,CASTEGPDTEAFF
TRBV7-8,TRBD1,TRBJ2-7,.,TGTGCCAGCAGCTTGGGACAGGGGATCTACGAGCAGTACTTC,CASSLGQGIYEQYF
TRBV7-8,TRBD1,TRBJ2-7,.,TGTGCCAGCAGCCGAGACAGGGGATCCTACGAGCAGTACTTC,CASSRDRGSYEQYF
TRBV7-9,TRBD1,TRBJ2-1,.,TGTGCCAGCAGCCGACGCTACAGGGGCAATGAGCAGTTCTTC,CASSRRYRGNEQFF
TRBV5-1,.,TRBJ1-1,few,TGCGCCAGCAGCGTGGACAGCATAAACACTGAAGCTTTCTTT,CASSVDSINTEAFF
TRBV4-2,.,TRBJ1-3,.,TGTGCCAGCAGCCAAATAAAGCACAGGGAATTGGTTTGCTATGCCGGAAACACCATATATTTT,CASSQIKHRELVCYAGNTIYF
TRBV18,TRBD1,TRBJ1-4,.,TGTGCCAGCTCACAACGACAGGGGACTAATGAAAAACTGTTTTTT,CASSQRQGTNEKLFF
TRBV9,TRBD2,TRBJ2-5,.,TGTGCCAGCAGCGTAGGACCAGCGGGGGGAGAGGAGACCCAGTACTTC,CASSVGPAGGEETQYF
TRBV2,.,TRBJ2-7,.,TGTGCCAGCAGTAAACTCGAGACTCCCTACGAGCAGTACTTC,CASSKLETPYEQYF
TRBV10-3,TRBD2,TRBJ2-3,.,TGTGCCATCAGTGAGTCTAGCGGGAGCTTGGCAGATACGCAGTATTTT,CAISESSGSLADTQYF
TRBV5-1,TRBD2,TRBJ2-7,.,TGCGCCAGCATGGCTTTGACTAGCGGCCTTAAGTACTTC,CASMALTSGLKYF
TRBV30,.,TRBJ1-2,.,TGTGCCTGGAGTGAAGGGACAACCTATGGCTACACCTTC,CAWSEGTTYGYTF
TRBV29-1,.,TRBJ2-3,.,TGCAGCGTGGACGGACTATATCATGAGACAGATACGCAGTATTTT,CSVDGLYHETDTQYF
TRBV23-1,.,TRBJ2-7,few,TGCGCCAGCAGTCAAGAGCCACAGGCATACTCCTACGAGCAGTACTTC,CASSQEPQAYSYEQYF
TRBV7-2,TRBD2,TRBJ2-2,.,TGTGCCAGCAGCCCCCGGACTAGCGCCGGGGAGCTGTTTTTT,CASSPRTSAGELFF
TRBV6-2/TRBV6-3,.,TRBJ1-5,few,TGTGCCAGCAGTTACGGTCCAGGGTCACGCCAGCCCCAGCATTTT,CASSYGPGSRQPQHF
TRBV11-3,TRBD1,TRBJ1-5,.,TGTGCCAGCAGCCCTCGGGAAGGGGGCTCCCATCAGCCCCAGCATTTT,CASSPREGGSHQPQHF
TRBV20-1,TRBD2,TRBJ2-7,.,TGCAGTGCTAGTGGACTAGCCGCAGGGAGATACTACGAGCAGTACTTC,CSASGLAAGRYYEQYF
TRBV5-6,.,TRBJ2-7,.,TGTGCCAGCAGCTTGGTACCGAATACCGGGATCGACGAGCAGTACTTC,CASSLVPNTGIDEQYF
TRBV28,TRBD1,TRBJ1-1,.,TGTGCCAGCAGTTTGGGGACAGGGACTAGAATTAGGGCTTTCTTT,CASSLGTGTRIRAFF
TRBV6-5,.,TRBJ2-1,.,TGTGCCAGCAGTTACATGACAGGAAATGAGCAGTTCTTC,CASSYMTGNEQFF